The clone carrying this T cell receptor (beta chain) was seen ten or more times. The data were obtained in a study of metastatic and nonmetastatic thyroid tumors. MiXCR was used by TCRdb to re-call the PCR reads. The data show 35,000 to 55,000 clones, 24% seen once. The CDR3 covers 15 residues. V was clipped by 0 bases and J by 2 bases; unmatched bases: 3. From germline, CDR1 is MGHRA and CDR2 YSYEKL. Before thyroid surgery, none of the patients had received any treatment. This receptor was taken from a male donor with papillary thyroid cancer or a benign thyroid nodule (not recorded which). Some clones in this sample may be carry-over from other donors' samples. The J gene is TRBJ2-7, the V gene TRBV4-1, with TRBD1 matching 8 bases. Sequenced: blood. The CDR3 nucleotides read TGCGCCAGCAGCCAAGACCCGGGACAGGCCTACGAGCAGTACTTC. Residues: CASSQDPGQAYEQYF.